One sample yielded the 14 T cell receptor beta chains listed below, sequenced in a study of blood T cell repertoires in COVID-19. Profiled with immunoSEQ multiplex PCR; TCRdb holds only in-frame clones, not every one. The sample carries 150,000 to 200,000 clones, roughly 85% recorded once. The sequenced sample consisted of PBMCs or T cells enriched from blood (not recorded which). The receptors stem from a man between 60 and 75 years old who had recovered from COVID-19.

This clone was seen more than once but under ten times. This chain joins TRBV10-1 and TRBJ2-5; the D is unclear. Trimming removed 7 bases at V and 1 base at J, with 13 bases between. Germline V lookup: CDR1 WNHNN, CDR2 SYGVQD (reference sequence). The CDR3 consists of 14 residues. The CDR3 spells CASTDRVIQETQYF. DNA of the CDR3: TGCGCCAGCACAGATCGGGTCATCCAAGAGACCCAGTACTTC.

The V gene is TRBV19, the J gene TRBJ2-1; 8 nucleotides align to TRBD2. V shed 2 bases, J shed 7 bases, and the junction held 7 bases outside the gene matches. Germline CDR1 and CDR2: LNHDA and SQIVND (reference sequence). The CDR3 spans 15 residues. This chain's CDR3 is CASSIQAGVRNEQFF. CDR3 DNA: TGTGCCAGTAGTATACAAGCGGGAGTTCGGAATGAGCAGTTCTTC.

This clone came up a few times. V usage is TRBV7-3 and J usage is TRBJ1-6; D perhaps matches TRBD1 (6 bases). CDR3 length: 15 residues. The germline V gene has CDR1 SGHTA and CDR2 FQGTGA. V shed 5 bases and J shed 7 bases, with 15 bases lying between them. The CDR3: CASSLLGGRNSPLHF. The CDR3 nucleotides are TGTGCCAGCAGCCTACTAGGGGGAAGAAATTCACCCCTCCACTTT.

The rearrangement uses TRBV11-2 and TRBJ2-1, with 7 bases lining up with TRBD2. The germline gives CDR1 SGHAT, CDR2 FQNNGV. This CDR3 is built from 14 residues. The V segment lost 2 bases and the J segment 10 bases; nucleotides outside the gene matches: 8. CDR3 in amino acids: CASSLRDSGLEQFF. The CDR3, as DNA: TGTGCCAGCAGCTTAAGGGATAGCGGGTTAGAGCAGTTCTTC.

The table lists this clone with a few counts. The rearrangement joins TRBV4-2 to TRBJ1-5; D remains ambiguous. This CDR3 is 15 amino acids long. The ends were cut back, 0 bases at V and 0 bases at J, with 6 bases in the middle. CDR1 and CDR2 (germline): LGHNA, YNFKEQ. The CDR3 sequence is CASSQEWLSNQPQHF. The CDR3 DNA follows: TGTGCCAGCAGCCAAGAATGGCTTAGCAATCAGCCCCAGCATTTT.

The J gene is TRBJ1-5, the V gene TRBV19; 7 bases match TRBD1. Germline CDR1 LNHDA, CDR2 SQIVND (reference sequence). The CDR3 sequence is 13 residues long. V lost 7 bases to trimming and J lost 6 bases; unmatched junction nucleotides: 6. The CDR3, as DNA: TGTGCCAGTAACATACAGGGGATTCAGCCCCAGCATTTT. Its translation is CASNIQGIQPQHF. Full variable domain (remainder filled in from reference TRBV19 and TRBJ1-5): DGGITQSPKYLFRKEGQNVTLSCEQNLNHDAMYWYRQDPGQGLRLIYYSQIVNDFQKGDIAEGYSVSREKKESFPLTVTSAQKNPTAFYLCASNIQGIQPQHFGDGTRLSIL.

This clone appeared once. Here the CDR3 DNA reads TGTGCCAGCCTCCTTCGATTTAGCTTATCTAGCACAGATACGCAGTATTTT. It translates to CASLLRFSLSSTDTQYF. This sequence joins TRBV28 and TRBJ2-3; D gene unclear. The V end lost 8 bases, the J end lost 0 bases, and 21 bases lay between the germline ends. CDR3 length equals 17 residues. Germline assignment: CDR1 MDHEN and CDR2 SYDVKM.

At least ten counts were recorded for this clone. The chain uses TRBV19 and TRBJ1-1; 9 nucleotides agree with TRBD1. CDR1 is LNHDA, CDR2 SQIVND, per germline (reference sequence). V trimming: 8 bases; J trimming: 4 bases; junction bases outside the gene matches: 14. The CDR3 runs to 16 residues. DNA of the CDR3: TGTGCCAGTGGATCCTGGACAGGGGTTGGGGTCACTGAAGCTTTCTTT. Translation gives CASGSWTGVGVTEAFF.

The rearrangement uses TRBV27 and TRBJ2-2; 8 bases fit TRBD1. V dropped 3 bases and J dropped 1; count of bases not matched to a gene: 13. Germline CDR1 is MNHEY and CDR2 is SMNVEV (reference sequence). The length of the CDR3 is 19 residues. The DNA of the CDR3 is TGTGCCAGCAGTTTCAATGGGTTTTCTGGACAGGGGAACACCGGGGAGCTGTTTTTT. Translation: CASSFNGFSGQGNTGELFF.

The chain carries TRBV7-9 and TRBJ2-2; 7 nucleotides align to TRBD1. CDR3 length: 14 amino acids. J was trimmed by 5 bases and V by 3 bases; bases with no gene match: 3. Germline CDR1 is SEHNR and CDR2 is FQNEAQ (reference sequence). The CDR3 coding sequence is TGTGCCAGCAGCTTGGGCAGGGGGACCGGGGAGCTGTTTTTT. It codes for CASSLGRGTGELFF.

The genes are TRBV19 and TRBJ1-5; 7 nucleotides align to TRBD1. Per the germline V gene, CDR1 is LNHDA and CDR2 is SQIVND (reference sequence). The CDR3 sequence is 15 residues long. V lost 5 bases to trimming and J lost 9 bases; unmatched junction nucleotides: 13. The CDR3 nucleotides read TGTGCCAGTAGTGCAGACAGACAGGGCTCGGCGCCCCAGCATTTT. Its translation is CASSADRQGSAPQHF.

The J gene is TRBJ2-2, the V gene TRBV9, with TRBD1 identical over 10 bases. Trimming cost V 1 base and J 7 bases; bases outside gene matches: 7. There are 16 residues in the CDR3. In germline, CDR1 is SGDLS, CDR2 YYNGEE. The CDR3 is CASSVTPGQGIGELFF. The CDR3 coding sequence is TGTGCCAGCAGCGTAACCCCGGGACAGGGGATCGGGGAGCTGTTTTTT.

In its sample, this clone was seen once. The chain recombines TRBV3-1 (or the pseudogene TRBV3-2) with TRBJ1-1; TRBD1 matches 8 bases. Looked up from germline, CDR1 is LGHDT and CDR2 is YNNKEL (reference sequence). The CDR3 covers 15 residues. After removal of 1 base from V and 4 bases from J, the junction contained 5 bases not matched to a gene. CDR3 region: CASSQAGGGGTEAFF. CDR3 bases: TGTGCCAGCAGCCAAGCAGGGGGCGGTGGCACTGAAGCTTTCTTT.

This rearrangement joins TRBV5-1 to TRBJ1-1; 8 nucleotides match TRBD1. CDR3 size: 13 residues. J gave up 3 bases and V 4 bases, and 2 bases lay outside the gene matches. From germline, CDR1 is SGHRS and CDR2 YFSETQ. CDR3 loop: CASSPTGDTEAFF. DNA for the CDR3: TGCGCCAGCAGCCCGACAGGGGACACTGAAGCTTTCTTT.